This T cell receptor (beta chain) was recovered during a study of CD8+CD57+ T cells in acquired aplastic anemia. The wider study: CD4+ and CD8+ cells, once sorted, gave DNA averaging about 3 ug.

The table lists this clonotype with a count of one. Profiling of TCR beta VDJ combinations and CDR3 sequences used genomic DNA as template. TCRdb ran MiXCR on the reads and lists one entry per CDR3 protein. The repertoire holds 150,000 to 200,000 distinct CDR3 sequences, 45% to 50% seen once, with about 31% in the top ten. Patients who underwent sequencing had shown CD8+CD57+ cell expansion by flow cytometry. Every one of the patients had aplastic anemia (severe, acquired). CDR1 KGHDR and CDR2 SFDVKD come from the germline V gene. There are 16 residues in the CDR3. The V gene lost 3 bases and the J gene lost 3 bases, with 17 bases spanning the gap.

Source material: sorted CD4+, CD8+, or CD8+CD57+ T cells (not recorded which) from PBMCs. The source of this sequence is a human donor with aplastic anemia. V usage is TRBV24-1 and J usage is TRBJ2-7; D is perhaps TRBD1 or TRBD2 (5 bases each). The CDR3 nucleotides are TGTGCCACCAGTGATCCGGCCGGGACCGCCGACTACGAGCAGTACTTC. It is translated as CATSDPAGTADYEQYF.